Sequencing of this TCR beta chain was carried out in a study of blood T cell repertoires in COVID-19. Study summary: Collection of acute and convalescent COVID-19 samples took place in the United States, Italy and Spain. From T cells, B-cell-depleted T cells, or PBMCs came the material, which was cDNA or gDNA.

Germline CDR1 KGHSH, CDR2 LQKENI. CDR3 size: 15 residues. The ends were cut back, 2 bases at V and 1 base at J, with 11 bases in the middle. The authors' processing: It was from reference gene primer amplification that nucleated cell counts were estimated. Method: immunoSEQ multiplex PCR; TCRdb's copy keeps in-frame clones and lacks some. V, J and clone size derive from that table, while D and trimming were established from the DNA sequence. The data show around 210,000 clones, around 83% seen once. The chain uses TRBV18 and TRBJ2-5, with a tentative D call TRBD2 (6 bases). The source of this sequence is a human donor in a cohort sampled during active COVID-19. Input material: peripheral blood. The CDR3 loop is CASSPMGLIQETQYF. CDR3 nucleotide sequence: TGTGCCAGCTCACCAATGGGACTTATCCAAGAGACCCAGTACTTC.